A single sample is the source of the 17 T cell receptor beta chains below, sequenced in a study of technical replicates of blood from several donors. TCRdb keeps only in-frame clones here, not all; method: immunoSEQ multiplex PCR. The sample holds about 80,000 clones; just under 95% are singletons and the top ten take about 0.41%. Material: T cells isolated from PBMCs. These receptors were collected from a human donor in good health.

V is TRBV28 and J is TRBJ2-3; 11 nucleotides align to TRBD2. The CDR3 is 16 residues long. In germline, CDR1 is MDHEN, CDR2 SYDVKM. J gave up 6 bases and V 4 bases, and 9 bases lay outside the gene matches. CDR3 sequence reads: CASSSETSGRPDTQYF. The CDR3 bases are TGTGCCAGCAGTTCAGAAACTAGCGGGAGACCGGATACGCAGTATTTT.

This clone was detected once. The rearrangement uses TRBV11-2 and TRBJ2-2; 9 positions match TRBD2. The CDR3 is made up of 19 amino acids. The V and J ends lost 3 bases and 5 bases, in that order; junction bases with no gene match: 16. Per the germline V gene, CDR1 is SGHAT and CDR2 is FQNNGV. CDR3 loop: CASSFSLGELAGRTGELFF. The CDR3 DNA is TGTGCCAGCAGCTTTAGTCTTGGAGAGCTAGCGGGAAGAACCGGGGAGCTGTTTTTT.

The chain carries TRBV4-3 and TRBJ2-7, with 7 bases identical to TRBD1. Unmatched junction bases numbered 5, after V lost 5 bases and J lost 4 bases. Germline V lookup: CDR1 LGHNA, CDR2 YSLEER. This CDR3 has 13 residues. CDR3 nucleotide sequence: TGCGCCAGCAGCTCAAACAGGGGTTACGAGCAGTACTTC. It yields the protein CASSSNRGYEQYF.

The V call is TRBV7-2, the J call TRBJ1-3; perhaps TRBD1 as D (5 bases). The CDR3 runs 15 residues. Per germline, CDR1 SGHTA and CDR2 FQGNSA. Trimming took off 2 bases at V and 1 base at J, with 9 bases between the two ends. This chain's CDR3 is CASSLIGGSGNTIYF. The CDR3 DNA sequence: TGTGCCAGCAGCTTAATCGGGGGGTCTGGAAACACCATATATTTT. Together with reference TRBV7-2 and TRBJ1-3, the CDR3 gives the full variable domain: GAGVSQSPSNKVTEKGKDVELRCDPISGHTALYWYRQSLGQGLEFLIYFQGNSAPDKSGLPSDRFSAERTGGSVSTLTIQRTQQEDSAVYLCASSLIGGSGNTIYFGEGSWLTVV.

The CDR3 sequence is CASSLDSFYEQYF. CDR3 DNA: TGCGCCAGCAGCCTGGACAGCTTTTACGAGCAGTACTTC. The rearrangement joins TRBV5-1 to TRBJ2-7, with TRBD1 as a possible D gene (6 bases). Trimming shortened V by 4 bases and J by 4 bases, and 12 bases separated the two germline ends. The CDR3 has 13 residues. Germline loops: CDR1 SGHRS, CDR2 YFSETQ. Looking up the rest from reference TRBV5-1 and TRBJ2-7 gives the full variable domain: KAGVTQTPRYLIKTRGQQVTLSCSPISGHRSVSWYQQTPGQGLQFLFEYFSETQRNKGNFPGRFSGRQFSNSRSEMNVSTLELGDSALYLCASSLDSFYEQYFGPGTRLTVT.

The chain combines TRBV5-1 with TRBJ1-1; TRBD1 matches 8 bases. The germline gives CDR1 SGHRS, CDR2 YFSETQ. The ends lost 0 bases at V and 8 bases at J; junction bases unmatched: 0. This CDR3 spans 12 amino acids. CDR3 region: CASSLGTGEAFF. In DNA form, the CDR3 reads TGCGCCAGCAGCTTGGGGACAGGGGAAGCTTTCTTT.

The chain has TRBV10-1 and TRBJ1-3; TRBD1 agrees at 7 bases. Germline-derived CDR1 and CDR2 are WNHNN and SYGVQD (reference sequence). The CDR3 is 15 amino acids. With 5 bases clipped from V and 0 bases from J, the junction kept 4 bases outside the gene matches. The CDR3 reads CASSTGTDSGNTIYF. CDR3 coding DNA: TGCGCCAGCAGTACCGGGACAGACTCTGGAAACACCATATATTTT.

The rearrangement uses TRBV7-2 and TRBJ2-1, with a weak D call TRBD1 (5 bases). This CDR3 contains 15 residues. Per the germline V gene, CDR1 is SGHTA and CDR2 is FQGNSA. The V and J ends lost 5 bases and 4 bases respectively, with 15 bases between them. CDR3 amino acids: CASSAGAMRYNEQFF. The CDR3 coding sequence is TGTGCCAGCAGCGCTGGGGCGATGAGGTACAATGAGCAGTTCTTC.

This chain joins TRBV6-1 and TRBJ2-5, with 12 bases fitting TRBD2. CDR1 MNHNS and CDR2 SASEGT come from the germline V gene. The V gene end was trimmed by 4 bases and the J gene end by 4 bases; junction bases not matched to a gene: 10. CDR3 size: 17 residues. DNA for the CDR3: TGTGCCAGCAGTGCCGGACTAGCGGGATCAATCGGAGAGACCCAGTACTTC. Amino acid sequence: CASSAGLAGSIGETQYF.

The J gene is TRBJ2-7, the V gene TRBV6-5; 8 bases map to TRBD1. J gave up 4 bases and V 2 bases, and 7 bases lay outside the gene matches. CDR1 is MNHEY and CDR2 is SVGAGI in the germline V gene. The length of the CDR3 is 15 residues. CDR3 sequence: CASSYPQGAVYEQYF. The CDR3, as DNA: TGTGCCAGCAGTTACCCCCAGGGGGCTGTATACGAGCAGTACTTC.

The genes are TRBV13 and TRBJ2-6, with 8 bases fitting TRBD1. Germline loops: CDR1 PRHDT, CDR2 FYEKMQ (reference sequence). CDR3 length: 18 amino acids. The trim removed 1 base at V and 2 bases at J, leaving 7 bases unmatched. Here the CDR3 reads CASSLVRQGATGANVLTF. CDR3 sequence (DNA): TGTGCCAGCAGCTTAGTGAGGCAGGGGGCAACTGGGGCCAACGTCCTGACTTTC.

This clone was counted only a few times. The chain carries TRBV5-4 and TRBJ1-1; 7 bases are a match to TRBD1. The V segment lost 3 bases and the J segment 7 bases; nucleotides outside the gene matches: 6. Per the germline V gene, CDR1 is SGHNT and CDR2 is YYREEE (reference sequence). The CDR3 consists of 13 residues. CDR3 amino acids: CASSSGTVFEAFF. The CDR3 DNA reads TGTGCCAGCAGCTCGGGGACAGTATTTGAAGCTTTCTTT.

In its sample, this clone was seen once. CDR3 sequence: CASSLGHLDTQYF. The DNA for the CDR3 is TGTGCCAGCAGCCTAGGACATTTAGATACGCAGTATTTT. V is TRBV7-6 and J is TRBJ2-3; D is possibly TRBD1 (5 bases). Germline assignment: CDR1 SGHVS and CDR2 FNYEAQ. V lost 5 bases and J 5 bases, leaving 11 bases between the germline ends. The CDR3 has 13 residues.

This sequence joins TRBV7-2 and TRBJ2-7; D is uncertain. The CDR3 totals 13 residues. V dropped 5 bases and J dropped 2 bases, with 10 bases sitting between them. Germline loops: CDR1 SGHTA, CDR2 FQGNSA. The CDR3 nucleotides are TGTGCCAGCAGCCGCGAGCGCCCCTACGAGCAGTACTTC. Its protein is CASSRERPYEQYF.

In its sample, this clone was seen a few times. The chain uses TRBV29-1 and TRBJ2-1, with 8 bases fitting TRBD1. Germline V gene sequence: CDR1 SQVTM, CDR2 ANQGSEA. V shed 5 bases and J 7 bases; nucleotides not matched to a gene: 7. This CDR3 region has 13 residues. The CDR3 region has the DNA TGCAGCGTTCCCAGGACAGGGAGGAATGAGCAGTTCTTC. Translation: CSVPRTGRNEQFF.

The chain carries TRBV9 and TRBJ1-1; possible D gene TRBD1, 5 bases. The length of the CDR3 is 15 residues. V dropped 4 bases and J dropped 6 bases, with 19 bases sitting between them. CDR1 is SGDLS, CDR2 YYNGEE, per germline. The CDR3 loop is CASSPLGGGSAEAFF. The CDR3 DNA reads TGTGCCAGCAGCCCTCTTGGGGGAGGGTCCGCTGAAGCTTTCTTT. Filled out from reference TRBV9 and TRBJ1-1, the complete variable domain reads DSGVTQTPKHLITATGQRVTLRCSPRSGDLSVYWYQQSLDQGLQFLIQYYNGEERAKGNILERFSAQQFPDLHSELNLSSLELGDSALYFCASSPLGGGSAEAFFGQGTRLTVV.

Only one count was recorded for this clone. The CDR3: CASFPRDGGVHEQYF. CDR3 in DNA: TGTGCCAGCTTCCCGCGGGACGGGGGGGTCCACGAGCAGTACTTC. J is TRBJ2-7 and V is TRBV28, with TRBD2 matching over 8 bases. The CDR3 extends over 15 amino acids. Per the germline V gene, CDR1 is MDHEN and CDR2 is SYDVKM. The V gene end was trimmed by 8 bases and the J gene end by 5 bases; junction bases not matched to a gene: 14. Looking up the rest from reference TRBV28 and TRBJ2-7 gives the full variable domain: DVKVTQSSRYLVKRTGEKVFLECVQDMDHENMFWYRQDPGLGLRLIYFSYDVKMKEKGDIPEGYSVSREKKERFSLILESASTNQTSMYLCASFPRDGGVHEQYFGPGTRLTVT.